Listed below are T cell receptor beta chains from one sample, sequenced in a study of T cells after yellow fever vaccination. TCRdb passed the 5' RACE reads through MiXCR, listing each CDR3 protein once. The repertoire holds under 350,000 distinct CDR3 sequences, with 4.1% as singletons. The input for sequencing was PBMCs, taken 5 days after the yellow fever booster vaccination. The receptors stem from a man in his late teens or twenties who received the YFV17D yellow fever vaccine. Each CDR3 is given with its conserved first and last residue. D genes are given only for firm matches. Not all rows give a size; the values are once, few, many and, for expanded clones, a class.

d_call | j_call | clone_size | v_call | cdr3_aa | cdr3_nt
NA | TRBJ2-2 | few | TRBV4-1 | CASSQVQGEGTGELFF | TGCGCCAGCAGCCAAGTACAGGGCGAAGGCACCGGGGAGCTGTTTTTT
NA | TRBJ1-4 | many | TRBV20-1 | CSARNGLNEKLFF | TGCAGTGCTAGGAACGGACTTAATGAAAAACTGTTTTTT
NA | TRBJ2-1 | few | TRBV7-9 | CASSEKGRLVNEQFF | TGTGCCAGCAGCGAGAAGGGGAGGTTAGTGAATGAGCAGTTCTTC
NA | TRBJ2-7 | NA | TRBV14 | CASSRREGGPYEQYF | TGTGCCAGCAGTCGTCGGGAAGGGGGACCTTACGAGCAGTACTTC
NA | TRBJ2-2 | NA | TRBV5-4 | CASSLNTRNTGELFF | TGTGCCAGCAGCCTTAACACTAGGAACACCGGGGAGCTGTTTTTT
TRBD1 | TRBJ1-1 | few | TRBV7-9 | CASSSRDRGLMNTEAFF | TGTGCCAGCAGCTCCCGGGACAGGGGGCTAATGAACACTGAAGCTTTCTTT
TRBD1 | TRBJ1-2 | few | TRBV5-1 | CASSLGQGARGGYTF | TGCGCCAGCAGCTTGGGCCAGGGGGCAAGAGGTGGCTACACCTTC
TRBD1 | TRBJ1-2 | many | TRBV7-2 | CASKSTGGIYGYTF | TGTGCCAGCAAATCGACAGGGGGCATCTATGGCTACACCTTC
NA | TRBJ2-3 | NA | TRBV7-8 | CASSPLAGKQYF | TGTGCCAGCAGCCCCCTAGCAGGCAAGCAGTATTTT
TRBD1 | TRBJ1-2 | NA | TRBV7-9 | CASSRPTGLANYGYTF | TGTGCCAGCAGCCGACCGACAGGGCTGGCTAACTATGGCTACACCTTC
NA | TRBJ2-1 | few | TRBV6-2/TRBV6-3 | CASSSFGALAYNEQFF | TGTGCCAGCAGTTCCTTCGGGGCTCTAGCCTACAATGAGCAGTTCTTC
NA | TRBJ2-2 | many | TRBV6-1 | CASRSSGELFF | TGTGCCAGCAGGAGTTCCGGGGAGCTGTTTTTT
NA | TRBJ2-3 | few | TRBV7-2 | CASKTRRPSTDTQYF | TGTGCCAGCAAGACGCGCCGCCCTAGCACAGATACGCAGTATTTT
NA | TRBJ2-7 | many | TRBV5-1 | CASSTTAYEQYF | TGCGCCAGCAGCACAACAGCATACGAGCAGTACTTC
NA | TRBJ1-1 | few | TRBV20-1 | CSARAPIGLNTEAFF | TGCAGTGCTAGAGCCCCGATAGGTCTGAACACTGAAGCTTTCTTT
NA | TRBJ2-7 | many | TRBV27 | CASSLTRAYEQYF | TGTGCCAGCAGTTTGACAAGGGCCTACGAGCAGTACTTC
NA | TRBJ1-6 | many | TRBV18 | CASSPPDGYNSPLHF | TGTGCCAGCTCACCACCAGACGGGTACAATTCACCCCTCCACTTT
TRBD1 | TRBJ1-4 | few | TRBV5-1 | CASSPTPGTGYEKLFF | TGCGCCAGCAGCCCCACCCCAGGGACAGGGTATGAAAAACTGTTTTTT
NA | TRBJ1-6 | many | TRBV11-2 | CASSLTGSGLRALHF | TGTGCCAGCAGCTTAACGGGTTCCGGGCTAAGGGCCCTCCACTTT
TRBD1 | TRBJ2-1 | NA | TRBV20-1 | CSARQGHDNEQFF | TGCAGTGCGAGACAGGGGCACGACAATGAGCAGTTCTTC
TRBD1 | TRBJ2-7 | few | TRBV6-5 | CASRRTGTVLYEQYF | TGTGCCAGCAGGAGAACCGGGACAGTGCTCTACGAGCAGTACTTC
NA | TRBJ2-5 | few | TRBV9 | CASSVDEGPWETQYF | TGTGCCAGCAGCGTAGATGAGGGCCCATGGGAGACCCAGTACTTC
NA | TRBJ1-1 | few | TRBV4-2 | CASSQENTEAFF | TGTGCCAGCAGCCAAGAGAACACTGAAGCTTTCTTT
NA | TRBJ1-2 | NA | TRBV4-1 | CASSQGGPGQLSSYGYTF | TGCGCCAGCAGCCAAGGGGGACCGGGACAACTGTCCTCCTATGGCTACACCTTC
NA | TRBJ2-3 | many | TRBV9 | CASSPTGAITDTQYF | TGTGCCAGCAGCCCCACCGGGGCGATCACAGATACGCAGTATTTT
TRBD1 | TRBJ1-1 | NA | TRBV5-1 | CASSPGQGYLTSEAFF | TGCGCCAGCAGCCCTGGACAGGGGTATCTTACGAGTGAAGCTTTCTTT
NA | TRBJ1-5 | NA | TRBV6-6 | CASKPGDSNQPQHF | TGTGCCAGCAAACCGGGCGATAGCAATCAGCCCCAGCATTTT
NA | TRBJ2-3 | many | TRBV27 | CASSYRGTAADTQYF | TGTGCCAGCAGTTACCGCGGGACAGCTGCAGATACGCAGTATTTT
TRBD1 | TRBJ2-5 | NA | TRBV12-3/TRBV12-4 | CASSLQGDTTQYF | TGTGCCAGCAGTTTGCAGGGGGATACAACCCAGTACTTC
NA | TRBJ2-5 | NA | TRBV7-9 | CASKGPLQETQYF | TGTGCCAGCAAGGGACCCCTCCAAGAGACCCAGTACTTC
NA | TRBJ2-7 | NA | TRBV29-1 | CSVEDSYEQYF | TGCAGCGTTGAGGACAGCTACGAGCAGTACTTC
NA | TRBJ1-1 | many | TRBV10-2 | CASSEGQGNTEAFF | TGCGCCAGCAGTGAAGGTCAGGGAAACACTGAAGCTTTCTTT
NA | TRBJ2-1 | few | TRBV7-9 | CASSPRAQGLDEQFF | TGTGCCAGCAGCCCCCGGGCCCAGGGTTTGGATGAGCAGTTCTTC
NA | TRBJ1-5 | NA | TRBV10-3 | CAISELQGNQPQHF | TGTGCCATCAGTGAGTTGCAGGGGAATCAGCCCCAGCATTTT
NA | TRBJ2-6 | many | TRBV5-6 | CASSYGGPLTYSGANVLTF | TGTGCCAGCAGCTACGGGGGACCGCTTACGTACTCTGGGGCCAACGTCCTGACTTTC
NA | TRBJ1-6 | many | TRBV27 | CASSPPNSPLHF | TGTGCCAGCAGTCCACCCAATTCACCCCTCCACTTT
TRBD2 | TRBJ2-2 | NA | TRBV6-2/TRBV6-3 | CASSTRRLALAGELFF | TGTGCCAGCAGTACCCGCCGACTAGCTCTCGCCGGGGAGCTGTTTTTT
NA | TRBJ1-1 | few | TRBV5-1 | CASSLQRGDTEAFF | TGCGCCAGCAGCTTACAGAGGGGAGACACTGAAGCTTTCTTT
TRBD1 | TRBJ2-5 | NA | TRBV7-2 | CASSSDRGSETQYF | TGTGCCAGCAGCTCGGACAGGGGGAGCGAGACCCAGTACTTC
TRBD1 | TRBJ1-4 | few | TRBV25-1 | CASGRRGPVDEKLFF | TGTGCCAGCGGCCGGAGGGGGCCGGTTGATGAAAAACTGTTTTTT
NA | TRBJ2-5 | few | TRBV12-2 | CEGREGETQYF | TGTGAGGGTCGGGAGGGGGAGACCCAGTACTTC
TRBD1 | TRBJ1-2 | many | TRBV7-2 | CASRGGGWYTF | TGTGCCAGCAGAGGAGGGGGCTGGTACACCTTC
TRBD2 | TRBJ2-1 | once | TRBV6-2/TRBV6-3 | CASSRQPPTSGGDEQFF | TGTGCCAGCAGTCGCCAACCTCCGACTAGCGGGGGAGATGAGCAGTTCTTC
NA | TRBJ1-5 | NA | TRBV6-1 | CASRQQGGQPQHF | TGTGCCAGCAGGCAGCAAGGAGGTCAGCCCCAGCATTTT
TRBD2 | TRBJ2-4 | many | TRBV9 | CASSETSGGVLLGAKNIQYF | TGTGCCAGCAGCGAGACTAGCGGGGGGGTTCTGCTTGGAGCCAAAAACATTCAGTACTTC
TRBD1 | TRBJ1-2 | many | TRBV4-3 | CASSRKTGGTSYGYTF | TGCGCCAGCAGCCGTAAGACAGGGGGAACCTCCTATGGCTACACCTTC
NA | TRBJ2-7 | few | TRBV6-5 | CASSYSYSIGEQYF | TGTGCCAGCAGTTACTCATACAGTATCGGCGAGCAGTACTTC
NA | TRBJ1-1 | many | TRBV9 | CASSVEPNGVTEAFF | TGTGCCAGCAGCGTGGAGCCCAATGGGGTCACTGAAGCTTTCTTT
NA | TRBJ2-3 | many | TRBV4-2 | CASSQDPDFDTQYF | TGTGCCAGCAGCCAAGACCCCGACTTCGATACGCAGTATTTT
TRBD2 | TRBJ2-5 | NA | TRBV6-2/TRBV6-3 | CASSVGVAGRQETQYF | TGTGCCAGCAGTGTCGGGGTAGCGGGGCGACAAGAGACCCAGTACTTC
NA | TRBJ1-2 | few | TRBV12-3/TRBV12-4 | CASTPTGGLHGYTF | TGTGCCAGCACCCCCACCGGAGGGCTTCATGGCTACACCTTC
NA | TRBJ2-6 | many | TRBV4-3 | CASSLAGTWVLTF | TGCGCCAGCAGCTTGGCAGGGACGTGGGTCCTGACTTTC
NA | TRBJ1-1 | NA | TRBV7-2 | CASSLARGQAGVAAFF | TGTGCCAGCAGCTTAGCTAGAGGGCAGGCAGGTGTTGCGGCTTTCTTT
NA | TRBJ2-7 | few | TRBV27 | CASSLSYRATYEQYF | TGTGCCAGCAGTTTATCGTACAGGGCCACCTACGAGCAGTACTTC
NA | TRBJ1-1 | many | TRBV7-9 | CASSQRGMKNTEAFF | TGTGCCAGCAGCCAAAGAGGGATGAAGAACACTGAAGCTTTCTTT
NA | TRBJ1-1 | NA | TRBV6-5 | CASGGLMNTEAFF | TGTGCCAGCGGAGGCTTAATGAACACTGAAGCTTTCTTT
NA | TRBJ1-2 | NA | TRBV20-1 | CSGRHDGYTF | TGCAGTGGGCGGCACGATGGCTACACCTTC
NA | TRBJ1-5 | few | TRBV28 | CASSEAGPYQPQHF | TGTGCCAGCAGTGAGGCAGGGCCCTATCAGCCCCAGCATTTT